The 2 T cell receptor beta chains presented below share a single source sample, sequenced in a study of blood T cell repertoires in COVID-19 (dated by TCRdb to the early 2020s). Libraries were made using the immunoSEQ multiplex PCR assay. In its TCRdb copy, this immuneACCESS table keeps in-frame sequences only and misses some clones. Where compared with another copy, unresolved V genes explain less than half of these, and the others have no known cause. Present in this sample are about 74,000 clones, approximately 76% of which were seen just once. The ten largest account for about 15% of the sample. Material: peripheral blood. These receptors were obtained from a man between 65 and 79 years old with active or convalescent COVID-19.

This clone showed up just a few times. The genes are TRBV5-1 and TRBJ2-2; the match to TRBD1 covers 8 bases. The length of the CDR3 is 16 residues. V lost 5 bases and J lost 3; bases outside the gene matches: 9. CDR1 and CDR2 from the germline V gene are SGHRS and YFSETQ. CDR3 protein: CASRHSDRVDTGELFF. DNA for the CDR3: TGCGCCAGCAGACACTCGGACAGGGTGGACACCGGGGAGCTGTTTTTT.

The V gene is TRBV6-5, the J gene TRBJ2-3; 9 nucleotides match TRBD2. Germline CDR1 and CDR2: MNHEY and SVGAGI. V trimming: 2 bases; J trimming: 4 bases; junction bases outside the gene matches: 4. This CDR3 is 15 amino acids long. CDR3 in DNA: TGTGCCAGCAGTTACCAGGGACTAGCCCCAGATACGCAGTATTTT. It encodes CASSYQGLAPDTQYF.